This T cell receptor (beta chain) appears in the sequencing data of a study of control samples from healthy donors and cancer patients. Profiled with immunoSEQ multiplex PCR; TCRdb holds only in-frame clones, not every one. Of roughly 200,000 clones in the sample, approximately 95% are singletons; the top ten hold about 1.6%. V lost 3 bases to trimming and J lost 6 bases; unmatched junction nucleotides: 12. Germline CDR1 and CDR2: MGHRA and YSYEKL. The CDR3 spans 17 residues. The sequenced sample was blood. The chain has TRBV4-1 and TRBJ2-3; 10 bases align to TRBD1. The sequence came from a man in his late teens or twenties in good health. The CDR3: CASSQDSGTGVWDTQYF. The CDR3 DNA reads as TGCGCCAGCAGCCAGGACTCCGGGACAGGGGTTTGGGATACGCAGTATTTT.